The 11 T cell receptor beta chains in this list originate from one sample, sequenced in a study of blood T cells in healthy people across ages. A second PCR, run for about 7 to 11 cycles, used a sample-barcoded 5' primer plus a J-beta primer mix. TCRdb reprocessed the 5' RACE reads via MiXCR and lists one record per CDR3 protein. The sample has about 1.7 million distinct CDR3 sequences, 28% seen once. The sequenced material came from blood. The receptor source for this set is a woman aged 25 to 39 in good health.

This sequence joins TRBV29-1 and TRBJ1-1; D unclear. From germline, CDR1 is SQVTM and CDR2 ANQGSEA. This CDR3 contains 12 residues. Trimming left V 5 bases short and J 6 bases short, with 13 bases between. CDR3 in amino acids: CSVTVGSSEAFF. The CDR3 nucleotides are TGCAGCGTTACAGTAGGTAGTTCTGAAGCTTTCTTT. Full variable domain (rest looked up from reference TRBV29-1 and TRBJ1-1): SAVISQKPSRDICQRGTSLTIQCQVDSQVTMMFWYRQQPGQSLTLIATANQGSEATYESGFVIDKFPISRPNLTFSTLTVSNMSPEDSSIYLCSVTVGSSEAFFGQGTRLTVV.

This clonotype occurred many times. The chain carries TRBV12-3 or TRBV12-4 and TRBJ1-1; D is uncertain. Trimming left V 2 bases short and J 4 bases short, with 8 bases between. The CDR3 sequence is 13 residues long. CDR3 sequence: CASSLWGGTEAFF. The CDR3 DNA sequence: TGTGCCAGCAGTTTATGGGGAGGCACTGAAGCTTTCTTT.

The chain couples TRBV6-6 to TRBJ1-2, with TRBD1 matching over 7 bases. The germline gives CDR1 MNHNY, CDR2 SVGAGI (reference sequence). V trimming: 7 bases; J trimming: 6 bases; junction bases outside the gene matches: 8. The CDR3 extends over 13 amino acids. For the CDR3, the DNA is TGTGCCAGCACCGAAGACAGGGCGCATGGCTACACCTTC. It codes for CASTEDRAHGYTF.

The chain couples TRBV6-6 to TRBJ2-1, with 7 bases that match TRBD1. CDR1 MNHNY and CDR2 SVGAGI come from the germline V gene (reference sequence). This CDR3 contains 11 residues. The V gene end was trimmed by 5 bases and the J gene end by 12 bases; junction bases not matched to a gene: 4. CDR3 coding DNA: TGTGCCAGCAGTACCCCAGGGGGGCAGTTCTTC. This encodes CASSTPGGQFF.

This clonotype was picked up a small number of times. The V and J genes are TRBV24-1 and TRBJ1-2; 7 nucleotides agree with TRBD1. Germline-derived CDR1 and CDR2 are KGHDR and SFDVKD. With 3 bases clipped from V and 2 bases from J, the junction kept 2 bases outside the gene matches. CDR3 length equals 14 residues. The chain's CDR3 is CATSDPGQNYGYTF. CDR3 nucleotide sequence: TGTGCCACCAGTGATCCGGGACAGAACTATGGCTACACCTTC.

The table lists this clonotype with a few counts. The rearrangement uses TRBV7-9 and TRBJ2-5; possible D gene TRBD2, 7 bases. This CDR3 has 15 residues. Trimming took 4 bases from V and 3 from J, leaving 15 bases between them. From germline, CDR1 is SEHNR and CDR2 FQNEAQ (reference sequence). The CDR3 loop reads CASSSRGAGKETQYF. CDR3 nucleotide sequence: TGTGCCAGCAGCTCCCGGGGGGCCGGTAAAGAGACCCAGTACTTC.

This clonotype was seen only a few times. The chain combines TRBV7-2 with TRBJ1-4; TRBD1 matches at 9 bases. Germline V gene sequence: CDR1 SGHTA, CDR2 FQGNSA. The CDR3 runs 15 residues. After removal of 6 bases from V and 8 bases from J, the junction contained 10 bases not matched to a gene. CDR3 sequence reads: CASSPKTGGFEKLFF. DNA of the CDR3: TGTGCCAGCAGTCCGAAGACAGGGGGATTCGAAAAACTGTTTTTT.

The chain joins TRBV7-2 to TRBJ2-3; D tentatively reads TRBD1 or TRBD2 (5 bases each). Germline V lookup: CDR1 SGHTA, CDR2 FQGNSA. The CDR3 sequence is 14 residues long. Trimming removed 5 bases from V and 4 bases from J, with 13 bases in between. The CDR3 nucleotides are TGTGCCAGCAGCCGGGACCTTACGGCAGATACGCAGTATTTT. The encoded protein is CASSRDLTADTQYF.

This clonotype was seen ten or more times. The chain joins TRBV7-2 to TRBJ2-1; a weak D match, TRBD1 (5 bases). Deletions cut 5 bases from V and 4 bases from J, with 9 bases between. CDR1 and CDR2 from the germline V gene are SGHTA and FQGNSA. The CDR3 has 13 residues. Here the CDR3 DNA reads TGTGCCAGCAGCATCAGACAGTACAATGAGCAGTTCTTC. Encoded protein: CASSIRQYNEQFF.

This clonotype was seen a handful of times. This chain links TRBV7-2 with TRBJ1-1; 9 bases map to TRBD1. The germline gives CDR1 SGHTA, CDR2 FQGNSA. The CDR3 spans 15 residues. Trimming took 4 bases from V and 4 from J; bases not matched to a gene: 7. Here the CDR3 DNA reads TGTGCCAGCAGCTGGACAGGGGCCTGGGGCACTGAAGCTTTCTTT. Translating it yields CASSWTGAWGTEAFF.

The chain couples TRBV12-5 to TRBJ1-1; TRBD1 matches at 8 bases. This CDR3 region has 14 residues. The germline V gene encodes CDR1 LGHNT and CDR2 FRNRAP. Trimming cost V 6 bases and J 4 bases; bases outside gene matches: 7. In nucleotides, the CDR3 is TGTGCTAGTGGCCTGACAGGGGTTCGCACTGAAGCTTTCTTT. Translated: CASGLTGVRTEAFF.